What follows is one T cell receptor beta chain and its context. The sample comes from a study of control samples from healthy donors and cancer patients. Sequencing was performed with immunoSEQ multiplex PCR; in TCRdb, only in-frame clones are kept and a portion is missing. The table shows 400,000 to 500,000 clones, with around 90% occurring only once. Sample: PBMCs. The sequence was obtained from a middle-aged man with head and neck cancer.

The CDR3 spells CASRTGWGMDQPQHF. The DNA of the CDR3 is TGCGCCAGCCGCACAGGGTGGGGGATGGATCAGCCCCAGCATTTT. The rearrangement joins TRBV23-1 to TRBJ1-5; D is possibly TRBD1 (6 bases). TRBV23-1 is an ORF, and what it does is uncertain. CDR3 length: 15 amino acids. Trimming removed 8 bases from V and 5 bases from J, with 19 bases in between.